This T cell receptor beta chain was sequenced in a study of CD8 T cells in Susac syndrome. RNA, at roughly 0.45 to 1 ug, was reverse transcribed with random hexamers. TCRdb passed the immunoSEQ multiplex PCR reads through MiXCR, listing each CDR3 protein once. The sample includes 150,000 to 200,000 distinct CDR3 sequences, approximately 95% seen only once; the top ten take over 0.08%. V shed 2 bases, J shed 1 base, and the junction held 16 bases outside the gene matches. This CDR3 has 21 residues. CDR1 MNHEY and CDR2 SVGEGT come from the germline V gene. The gene calls are TRBV6-2 or TRBV6-3 and TRBJ2-1; TRBD2 aligns across 11 bases. The receptor's source is a human donor with multiple sclerosis. Input material: CD4+ T cells from PBMCs. The DNA for the CDR3 is TGTGCCAGCAGTTACCCACGGACTAGCGGGCAGTCCCAATCTTCCTACAATGAGCAGTTCTTC. Translating it yields CASSYPRTSGQSQSSYNEQFF.